This TCR beta chain is from a study of shared clonotypes between healthy human individuals. Germline V gene data show CDR1 as SGHKS and CDR2 as YYEKEE (reference sequence). V was trimmed by 0 bases and J by 3 bases, leaving 10 bases between them. CDR3 length: 15 amino acids. The investigators split CD4+ cells into a CD45RA+ naive subset and a CD45RA-negative memory subset. The protocol was immunoSEQ multiplex PCR, while the TCRdb copy is restricted to in-frame clones and leaves out a portion. The data show around 1.5 million clones, 95% to 99% seen once. The sequencing sample was made of naive CD4+ T cells sorted from blood. Subset: CD45RA+ positively selected. The chain uses TRBV5-5 and TRBJ2-1; possible D gene TRBD2, 6 bases. The TCR sequence derives from a man aged 30 to 39 in good health. The CDR3 nucleotides read TGTGCCAGCAGCTTGGCAGGAGGGTTCTACAATGAGCAGTTCTTC. Its protein is CASSLAGGFYNEQFF.